The rows below give T cell receptor beta chains drawn from one sample of a study of T-cell reconstitution after alpha-beta-depleted transplantation in children. TCRdb fed the PCR reads into MiXCR, producing one record per CDR3 protein. The table includes 480,000 or so distinct CDR3 sequences, 10% detected once. This specimen consisted of PBMCs, obtained before TCRalphabeta/CD19-depleted stem cell transplant. These receptors all come from a child aged 2-15 years with inherited bone marrow failure, due to receive a stem cell transplant. The CDR3 runs from the conserved cysteine through the conserved F or W. A D gene is named only where the DNA matches it firmly. Some rows mark clone size as missing; the rest say once, few, many or name a class of expanded clone.

J	D	V	size	DNA	CDR3
TRBJ2-5	TRBD2	TRBV6-2/TRBV6-3	many	TGTGCCAGCAGTCCCATACTAGCGGAAGAGACCCAGTACTTC	CASSPILAEETQYF
TRBJ2-1	TRBD2	TRBV27	few	TGTGCCAGCAGTAAAAACCGGGACTACGCTTACAATGAGCAGTTCTTC	CASSKNRDYAYNEQFF
TRBJ1-2	-	TRBV18	-	TGTGCCAGCTCACCAAGGGAAGGCAATGGCTACACCTTC	CASSPREGNGYTF
TRBJ1-4	-	TRBV7-9	few	TGTGCCAGCAGCTTATTGGTGGCAGAAACAACTAATGAAAAACTGTTTTTT	CASSLLVAETTNEKLFF
TRBJ2-3	TRBD2	TRBV5-1	few	TGCGCCAGCAGCCCACGACTAGCGGGAGCTTCAGATACGCAGTATTTT	CASSPRLAGASDTQYF
TRBJ2-7	TRBD1	TRBV27	many	TGTGCCAGCAGTATCCTACAGGGGAGTACCTACGAGCAGTACTTC	CASSILQGSTYEQYF
TRBJ2-7	-	TRBV25-1	many	TGTGCCAGCAGTGAATTGGACTGGACAGCCGTCTACGAGCAGTACTTC	CASSELDWTAVYEQYF
TRBJ1-2	-	TRBV7-2	many	TGTGCCAGCAGCTTTTACGTAGTAGGACGGAACTATGGCTACACCTTC	CASSFYVVGRNYGYTF
TRBJ2-3	-	TRBV20-1	few	TGCAGTGCTAGACCACTAGTGCGTCCGTATTTT	CSARPLVRPYF
TRBJ2-1	-	TRBV7-8	many	TGTGCCAGCAGCTTATATGCAGCGCCTGAGCAGTTCTTC	CASSLYAAPEQFF
TRBJ2-1	-	TRBV29-1	-	TGCAGCGTTGAAATAATTATCCCTGGCTCCTACAATGAGCAGTTCTTC	CSVEIIIPGSYNEQFF
TRBJ2-3	TRBD2	TRBV30	-	TGTGCCTGGACTAGCGGGAGAGGCTCAGATACGCAGTATTTT	CAWTSGRGSDTQYF
TRBJ2-1	-	TRBV29-1	many	TGCAGCGTTGTACAGGGTATAAAAAATGAGCAGTTCTTC	CSVVQGIKNEQFF
TRBJ2-1	-	TRBV7-8	many	TGTGCCAGCAGACCAGGACTCCTGAGCTCCTACAATGAGCAGTTCTTC	CASRPGLLSSYNEQFF
TRBJ2-7	-	TRBV7-9	many	TGTGCCAGCAGCGGAGGAGGCCCCTACGAGCAGTACTTC	CASSGGGPYEQYF
TRBJ2-5	TRBD2	TRBV10-3	many	TGTGCCATCAGTGCGACTAGCGGGAGAGGCGAGACCCAGTACTTC	CAISATSGRGETQYF
TRBJ2-1	-	TRBV12-3/TRBV12-4	many	TGTGCCAGCAGTTTATTCGGGACCCGATCCTACAATGAGCAGTTCTTC	CASSLFGTRSYNEQFF
TRBJ2-1	-	TRBV15	-	TGTGCCACCAGCAGAGGGGACTCCTACAATGAGCAGTTCTTC	CATSRGDSYNEQFF
TRBJ2-1	TRBD1	TRBV7-9	-	TGTGCCAGCAGCGAGAGACAGGGGGCGCGGGAGCAGTTCTTC	CASSERQGAREQFF
TRBJ1-3	-	TRBV20-1	few	TGCAGTGCTAGGTTGAATCGCCTAAACACCATATATTTT	CSARLNRLNTIYF
TRBJ1-4	-	TRBV2	many	TGTGCCAGCTCGGGCGGGGCCACTAATGAAAAACTGTTTTTT	CASSGGATNEKLFF
TRBJ2-3	TRBD2	TRBV11-2	few	TGTGCCAGCAGCTTATTCGACGGGGACTACACAGATACGCAGTATTTT	CASSLFDGDYTDTQYF
TRBJ2-1	-	TRBV12-3/TRBV12-4	many	TGTGCCAGCAGTTTCCCAGGATCTTACAATGAGCAGTTCTTC	CASSFPGSYNEQFF
TRBJ1-3	-	TRBV6-2/TRBV6-3	-	TGTGCCAGCAATGGGCTCAACTCTGGAAACACCATATATTTT	CASNGLNSGNTIYF
TRBJ1-6	-	TRBV20-1	many	TGCAGTGCTAGGATAGGGAGCTCCTATAATTCACCCCTCCACTTT	CSARIGSSYNSPLHF
TRBJ1-2	TRBD1	TRBV7-9	few	TGTGCCAGCAGCGCCCAACAGGGGATGTTGGATGGCTACACCTTC	CASSAQQGMLDGYTF
TRBJ2-3	-	TRBV6-2/TRBV6-3	-	TGTGCCAGCAGTTACTCGATGGGGGACACAGATACGCAGTATTTT	CASSYSMGDTDTQYF
TRBJ2-5	TRBD1	TRBV7-8	many	TGTGCCAGCAGCCCCGGGACAGTAGGGGAGACCCAGTACTTC	CASSPGTVGETQYF
TRBJ2-7	TRBD1	TRBV5-1	many	TGCGCCAGCAGCCAGGGACAGGCCACCTACGAGCAGTACTTC	CASSQGQATYEQYF
TRBJ2-1	TRBD2	TRBV7-9	many	TGTGCCAGCAGCGCAAGACTAGCGGCTTTCTTC	CASSARLAAFF
TRBJ2-7	-	TRBV30	few	TGTGCCTGGGCTCCGGCAGCGGCCCCCTACGAGCAGTACTTC	CAWAPAAAPYEQYF
TRBJ2-1	-	TRBV28	-	TGTGCCAGCAGTCCCCCTCGCGCTGAGCAGTTCTTC	CASSPPRAEQFF
TRBJ2-4	-	TRBV28	many	TGTGCCAGCAGTTTGGGGGATACGGCCAAAAACATTCAGTACTTC	CASSLGDTAKNIQYF
TRBJ2-1	TRBD2	TRBV30	few	TGTGCCTGCACCTTGAGCGGGGCGGGGGGTAGCCATGAGCAGTTCTTC	CACTLSGAGGSHEQFF
TRBJ2-3	TRBD2	TRBV20-1	many	TGCAGTGCACCCGGGACTAGCGGGATAACGGATACGCAGTATTTT	CSAPGTSGITDTQYF
TRBJ2-7	-	TRBV5-1	-	TGCGCCAGCAGCTTGGCCCTCGGGGCCTCCTACGAGCAGTACTTC	CASSLALGASYEQYF
TRBJ2-2	TRBD2	TRBV3-1	many	TGTGCCAGCAGCTTACTTCGCCTAGCGGGAGATGGCACCGGGGAGCTGTTTTTT	CASSLLRLAGDGTGELFF
TRBJ2-7	TRBD1	TRBV28	many	TGTGCCAGCGGGGACAGGACGGGGCTCCAAAACTACGAGCAGTACTTC	CASGDRTGLQNYEQYF
TRBJ2-1	TRBD2	TRBV20-1	-	TGCAGTGCTAGACCGATACTAGCGGGCACCCAAGGTTACAATGAGCAGTTCTTC	CSARPILAGTQGYNEQFF
TRBJ2-5	-	TRBV9	many	TGTGCCAGCAGCGGAGTAGGTTTGGAGACCCAGTACTTC	CASSGVGLETQYF
TRBJ1-1	-	TRBV28	many	TGTGCCAGTCCCCCTTCGGCTTTCTTAACGAACACTGAAGCTTTCTTT	CASPPSAFLTNTEAFF
TRBJ2-7	TRBD2	TRBV5-4	few	TGTGCCAGCAGCTTGTTCGGGGGACTAGCACTTCTTGACGAGCAGTACTTC	CASSLFGGLALLDEQYF
TRBJ2-5	-	TRBV6-1	few	TGTGCCAGCAGTCATCTACAGGGCCGATCCTACCAAGAGACCCAGTACTTC	CASSHLQGRSYQETQYF
TRBJ2-2	TRBD2	TRBV5-1	-	TGCGCCAGCAGCAGACCGGGACTAGCGGACACCGGGGAGCTGTTTTTT	CASSRPGLADTGELFF
TRBJ1-2	TRBD1	TRBV7-9	many	TGTGCCAGCAGCTTATTGGGGACAGGCTTCTATGGCTACACCTTC	CASSLLGTGFYGYTF
TRBJ2-1	TRBD2	TRBV3-1	many	TGTGCCAGCAGCCAAGATGGACTAGCGGGAGACAATGAGCAGTTCTTC	CASSQDGLAGDNEQFF
TRBJ2-7	-	TRBV4-3	many	TGCGCCAGCAGCCGCGGACAGACCTACGAGCAGTACTTC	CASSRGQTYEQYF
TRBJ2-7	-	TRBV5-1	many	TGCGCCAGCAGCTTGATTGGGGCCTACGAGCAGTACTTC	CASSLIGAYEQYF
TRBJ2-1	TRBD2	TRBV12-3/TRBV12-4	few	TGTGCCAGCACCACCGGGACTAGCGGGATCTACAATGAGCAGTTCTTC	CASTTGTSGIYNEQFF
TRBJ1-2	-	TRBV5-6	many	TGTGCCAGCAGCTTGAATGGGGATGGCTACACCTTC	CASSLNGDGYTF
TRBJ2-6	-	TRBV11-2	once	TGTGCCAGCAGCTTAGATACGTACGGGGCCAACGTCCTGACTTTC	CASSLDTYGANVLTF
TRBJ2-5	-	TRBV5-1	many	TGCGCCAGCAGCTTGGAGGCTCTCCAAGAGACCCAGTACTTC	CASSLEALQETQYF
TRBJ2-7	-	TRBV6-5	many	TGTGCCAGCAGTTACTCAACGGATACCTACGAGCAGTACTTC	CASSYSTDTYEQYF
TRBJ2-1	-	TRBV28	many	TGTGCCAGCAGTCCCCCCCGGGAGCGGCTAAACAATGAGCAGTTCTTC	CASSPPRERLNNEQFF
TRBJ2-7	TRBD1	TRBV10-3	many	TGTGCCATCAGTTGGACAGGGGGCGACGAGCAGTACTTC	CAISWTGGDEQYF
TRBJ2-2	-	TRBV12-3/TRBV12-4	many	TGTGCCAGCAGGCCGGGGGATTCCGGGGAGCTGTTTTTT	CASRPGDSGELFF